This TCR beta chain was identified in a study of naive and memory T cell subsets (TCRdb year 2017). As for the study more broadly: An open-source, UMI-based TCR alpha and beta sequencing pipeline was applied to sorted naive and memory peripheral blood T cell subsets. IgG serology results and the functional CMV T cell responses were in complete agreement. RNA was DNase-treated and reverse transcribed with TCR constant-region primers, mostly using SuperScript III.

From the second PCR step on, the TCR alpha and beta chain libraries were amplified in separate reactions. The CMV status of each donor was determined by measuring IFNgamma production from CD4+ T cells after fresh PBMCs had been stimulated overnight with CMV viral lysate. Miltenyi beads were used first to positively select CD4 T cells, and CD8 T cells were then positively selected from the CD4-negative fraction. After staining for CD3, CD4, CD8, CD45RA, CD27 and a live/dead dye, cells were sorted on a BD Aria II into four subsets based on CD45RA and CD27. A few healthy volunteers provided blood, and each donor's sample was split into CD4 and CD8 T cells and then further divided into four differentiation subsets. Roughly 120 ml of peripheral blood was taken from each donor, and PBMC were separated by density-gradient centrifugation on Ficoll-Paque PLUS. Sorted cells were lysed in RLT buffer, and RNA was extracted with a Qiagen RNeasy kit and stored at -80°C.

Broader findings and caveats from the paper: After error correction, only a single occurrence was seen for over 95% of naive TCR sequences, so much steeper abundance distributions were produced than in memory subsets. A power law was followed by TCR abundance, with an exponent that differed between naive and memory subsets but was consistent across the three individuals. The repertoire findings for the naive and memory subsets could not be validated against a ground truth, as none was available. RNA-based TCR counts may be affected by expression changes linked to T cell activation and differentiation. In both CD4 and CD8 cells, the Gini index increased while Shannon and inverse Simpson diversity decreased from naive through CM, EM and EMRA. A few larger clonotypes were found in naive repertoires, especially CD8, and these larger clonotypes were possibly memory cells re-expressing CD45RA. A clonotype was defined as a single alpha or beta chain sequence rather than as a paired alpha/beta receptor.

This clonotype was seen many times. No cognate antigen has been identified for it. Base qualities are not provided; no much larger clone lies one nucleotide away. To prepare the library, UMI-ligation and nested PCR was applied. To cover both TRBC1 and TRBC2, the beta constant-region primer consisted of an equimolar mix of two oligonucleotides. The ligated cDNA went through four rounds of PCR with nested alpha and beta constant-region primers together with the SP2 primer. A single-stranded oligonucleotide carrying the SP2 primer and a 12-nucleotide UMI was ligated to the 3' end of the cDNA by T4 RNA ligase 1. The ligation reaction was kept at 16 degrees C for roughly 20-24 hours. PCR2 was typically run as a SYBR Green qPCR and stopped at a predetermined threshold to prevent over-amplification. Every purification after the first one was done using Agencourt AMPure XP magnetic beads. Library amounts were measured by Qubit and library quality was assessed on a TapeStation, where the main peak was expected at around 650 bp. Pooled libraries were sequenced on an Illumina MiSeq using v2 2x251 paired-end kits, and typically roughly 0.95-2.1 million reads were obtained per sample. Each sample was pooled at around 4.2 nM, and about 4.5-7% PhiX was included to help cluster recognition. Regarding the original processing steps: Decombinator assigned V and J genes to Demultiplexor-processed FASTQ reads by tag matching, allowing a single base-pair mismatch. UMIs were used by Collapsinator to correct both sequencing errors and frequency errors arising from PCR heterogeneity. TCRs were translated and CDR3s were extracted from the conserved cysteine to the FGXG phenylalanine by CDR3Translator, with non-productive sequences being flagged. Gini, Shannon entropy and inverse Simpson indices were calculated on repertoires that had been subsampled to equal numbers of UMI-defined TCRs. Power-law fits to clonotype abundance distributions were performed by maximum likelihood within the linear range. When run on a single naive CD8 sample, MIGEC and the pipeline yielded similar UMI counts, similar unique TCR numbers and similar clonal distributions. One analysis removed from the naive repertoire any naive TCRs that were also found in any memory subset from the same donor. The repertoires were searched for about 7,300 CMV-associated CDR3 sequences that had been compiled from VDJdb and a published dataset. TCRdb trimmed the raw reads at Q25, called clones with MiXCR and kept productive beta chains. Rows are unified per CDR3 protein, each entry keeping the most common DNA and genes. The authors' filters were not applied to this entry. The sample yields roughly 100,000 distinct CDR3 sequences; 14% were counted once. The ten largest clonotypes hold roughly 3.1% of the sample.

This TCR was sampled from a human donor in good health. Material for sequencing was naive CD8+ T cells from blood. According to the study, the label for this sample's cell subset or site signals: naive T cells, CD45RA high CD27+.

The CDR3 amino acid sequence is: CASSSGLSPHEQYF. The sequenced DNA is TGTGCCAGCAGCTCGGGACTTTCGCCCCACGAGCAGTACTTC. The rearrangement joined TRBV5-5 to TRBJ2-7; the D gene is possibly TRBD2, with 6 bases matching. The germline V gene encodes CDR1 SGHKS and CDR2 YYEKEE (reference sequence). V and J lose 3 bases and 5 bases, and a span of 15 bases separates them. The CDR3 measures 14 amino acids from cysteine to phenylalanine. Left in the record is the CDR3 DNA by itself, 42 bases read in frame from the first base. Outside the CDR3, residues come from the reference TRBV5-5 and TRBJ2-7 proteins, so the full variable domain is: DAGVTQSPTHLIKTRGQQVTLRCSPISGHKSVSWYQQVLGQGPQFIFQYYEKEERGRGNFPDRFSARQFPNYSSELNVNALLLGDSALYLCASSSGLSPHEQYFGPGTRLTVT.